This passage covers 28 T cell receptor beta chains from one sample sequenced in a study of sequential checkpoint blockade in melanoma. Produced via immunoSEQ multiplex PCR; TCRdb's table is partial and in-frame only. The sample carries approximately 20,000 clones, 73% recorded once. Treatment reported: randomized to nivolumab then ipilimumab (arm A) or the reverse (arm B). The source was CD8+ T cells sorted from blood (inferred from file names), collected from a patient given nivolumab and ipilimumab in sequence. These receptor sequences come from a human donor with melanoma.

The V gene is TRBV7-2, the J gene TRBJ2-3; a weak D match, TRBD2 (5 bases). Looked up from germline, CDR1 is SGHTA and CDR2 is FQGNSA. With 1 base removed from V and 4 bases from J, the gap between germline ends came to 9 bases. The CDR3 is 14 amino acids. The CDR3: CASSLGGLADTQYF. In DNA, the CDR3 is TGTGCCAGCAGCTTAGGAGGACTGGCAGATACGCAGTATTTT.

This clone was counted only a few times. The V call is TRBV6-1, the J call TRBJ2-2, with 12 bases aligning to TRBD2. CDR1 MNHNS and CDR2 SASEGT come from the germline V gene. Trimming took 2 bases from V and 6 from J; bases not matched to a gene: 1. The CDR3 length is 15 residues. DNA of the CDR3: TGTGCCAGCAGTGAACTAGCGGGGGGGCCCGGGGAGCTGTTTTTT. Its translation: CASSELAGGPGELFF.

This chain links TRBV28 with TRBJ1-1; D unclear. The CDR3 spans 14 residues. The ends were cut back, 8 bases at V and 1 base at J, with 14 bases in the middle. The germline V gene has CDR1 MDHEN and CDR2 SYDVKM. CDR3 DNA sequence: TGTGCCAGCGAGTCGCATCGGGGGAACACTGAAGCTTTCTTT. This translates into CASESHRGNTEAFF.

CDR3 in amino acids: CASSLFAGVSETQYF. The CDR3 nucleotides are TGTGCCAGCAGTTTATTTGCAGGGGTTTCCGAGACCCAGTACTTC. J is TRBJ2-5 and V is TRBV27, with D possibly matching TRBD1 (6 bases). There are 15 residues in the CDR3. CDR1 MNHEY and CDR2 SMNVEV come from the germline V gene (reference sequence). The V gene lost 1 base and the J gene lost 5 bases, with 14 bases spanning the gap.

CDR3 sequence (DNA): TGTGCCAGCAGCTCTTTACCGACAGGGGCGGAAGAGACCCAGTACTTC. This encodes CASSSLPTGAEETQYF. The chain combines TRBV5-6 with TRBJ2-5, with TRBD1 identical over 8 bases. After removal of 3 bases from V and 3 bases from J, the junction contained 10 bases not matched to a gene. Per the germline V gene, CDR1 is SGHDT and CDR2 is YYEEEE. The CDR3 sequence is 16 residues long.

This clone was counted only a few times. This sequence joins TRBV19 and TRBJ1-6; 11 nucleotides align to TRBD1. V was clipped by 7 bases and J by 6 bases; unmatched bases: 5. The CDR3 spans 15 residues. CDR1 is LNHDA, CDR2 SQIVND, per germline (reference sequence). CDR3 DNA: TGTGCCAGTACCGCCGGGACAGGGGGTAATTCACCCCTCCACTTT. Protein sequence: CASTAGTGGNSPLHF.

This clone was seen only a few times. The rearrangement uses TRBV5-6 and TRBJ1-1, with TRBD1 identical over 8 bases. V trimming: 2 bases; J trimming: 8 bases; junction bases outside the gene matches: 5. The CDR3 sequence is 13 residues long. The germline V gene has CDR1 SGHDT and CDR2 YYEEEE. The CDR3 reads CASSFETGVEAFF. The CDR3 nucleotides are TGTGCCAGCAGCTTCGAGACAGGGGTCGAAGCTTTCTTT.

The chain carries TRBV10-3 and TRBJ2-7, with D maybe TRBD1 (6 bases). Germline CDR1 reads ENHRY; CDR2 reads SYGVKD. V was clipped by 5 bases and J by 3 bases, with 14 bases between them. CDR3 size: 14 residues. CDR3 in amino acids: CAISSGVMVYEQYF. The CDR3 coding sequence is TGTGCCATCAGTTCAGGGGTCATGGTCTACGAGCAGTACTTC.

The rearrangement joins TRBV5-1 to TRBJ1-4; maybe TRBD1 (5 bases). This CDR3 is built from 14 residues. Trimming removed 2 bases at V and 8 bases at J, with 13 bases between. The V gene's germline CDR1 is SGHRS and CDR2 YFSETQ. The CDR3 DNA reads TGCGCCAGCAGCTTAGAGCAGGGAGGGGAAAAACTGTTTTTT. Encoded protein: CASSLEQGGEKLFF.

This rearrangement joins TRBV27 to TRBJ1-4; D is uncertain. The CDR3 loop spans 14 amino acids. CDR1 and CDR2 from the germline V gene are MNHEY and SMNVEV (reference sequence). The ends were cut back, 3 bases at V and 0 bases at J, with 5 bases in the middle. Written as DNA, the CDR3 is TGTGCCAGCAGTTTGATAGCAACTAATGAAAAACTGTTTTTT. This encodes CASSLIATNEKLFF.

This rearrangement joins TRBV4-2 to TRBJ2-1; 10 bases line up with TRBD2. CDR1 is LGHNA, CDR2 YNFKEQ, per germline. This CDR3 has 16 amino acids. V lost 1 base, J lost 5 bases, and 5 bases stayed unmatched. CDR3 sequence: CASSQGSGRGDNEQFF. The DNA for the CDR3 is TGTGCCAGCAGCCAAGGAAGCGGGAGGGGCGACAATGAGCAGTTCTTC.

The chain links TRBV6-1 to TRBJ2-1; D is ambiguous. The CDR3 is 16 residues long. In germline, CDR1 is MNHNS, CDR2 SASEGT. The V end lost 1 base, the J end lost 4 bases, and 14 bases lay between the germline ends. This CDR3 reads CASSEVKNNYYNEQFF. The CDR3 DNA reads as TGTGCCAGCAGTGAAGTCAAGAATAACTATTACAATGAGCAGTTCTTC.

This sequence joins TRBV2 and TRBJ1-4; 8 positions agree with TRBD1. The V gene's germline CDR1 is SNHLY and CDR2 FYNNEI. The CDR3 totals 16 residues. Unmatched junction bases numbered 10, after V lost 2 bases and J lost 8 bases. The CDR3 reads CASSESRDRGGEKLFF. In DNA, the CDR3 is TGTGCCAGCAGTGAATCCCGTGACAGGGGTGGAGAAAAACTGTTTTTT.

The V and J genes are TRBV28 and TRBJ2-7; 7 nucleotides match TRBD2. The junction had 2 bases not matched to a gene; V was cut back by 3 bases and J by 0 bases. The germline V gene has CDR1 MDHEN and CDR2 SYDVKM. This CDR3 is built from 14 residues. The CDR3 sequence: CASSFSGRSYEQYF. As DNA, the CDR3 is TGTGCCAGCAGTTTTAGCGGGCGCTCCTACGAGCAGTACTTC.

V and J are TRBV19 and TRBJ2-5, with D perhaps TRBD1 (6 bases). In germline, CDR1 is LNHDA, CDR2 SQIVND (reference sequence). The V end lost 3 bases, the J end lost 4 bases, and 15 bases lay between the germline ends. The CDR3 loop spans 15 amino acids. This chain's CDR3 is CASSIDAGARETQYF. CDR3 in DNA: TGTGCCAGTAGTATTGACGCAGGGGCGAGAGAGACCCAGTACTTC.

The chain combines TRBV28 with TRBJ2-7, with 12 nucleotides matching TRBD1. V gave up 2 bases and J gave up 5 bases; unmatched junction bases: 1. Germline CDR1 reads MDHEN; CDR2 reads SYDVKM. This CDR3 has 14 amino acids. CDR3 sequence (DNA): TGTGCCAGCAGTTTAGGGACAGGGGGCCACGAGCAGTACTTC. It codes for CASSLGTGGHEQYF.

This clone was counted between two and nine times. The chain has TRBV5-4 and TRBJ2-3; D call uncertain. CDR3 size: 13 residues. V was trimmed by 6 bases and J by 2 bases, leaving 10 bases between them. CDR1 is SGHNT and CDR2 is YYREEE in the germline V gene (reference sequence). CDR3 region: CASTTVPTDTQYF. CDR3 DNA sequence: TGTGCCAGCACCACAGTTCCCACAGATACGCAGTATTTT.

This clone showed up just a few times. The chain employs TRBV19 and TRBJ1-4; tentative D call: TRBD1 (5 bases). Germline V gene lookup returns CDR1 LNHDA and CDR2 SQIVND (reference sequence). The CDR3 extends over 14 amino acids. V lost 5 bases to trimming and J lost 2 bases, with 9 bases between them. The CDR3 here is CASSPRQTNEKLFF. In nucleotides, the CDR3 is TGTGCCAGTAGTCCGCGACAGACTAATGAAAAACTGTTTTTT.

This rearrangement joins TRBV15 to TRBJ2-7, with D possibly being TRBD1 (5 bases). This CDR3 contains 18 residues. The V gene's germline CDR1 is LNHNV and CDR2 YYDKDF (reference sequence). Trimming cost V 3 bases and J 2 bases, with 23 bases left between them. CDR3 residues: CATSSTLLGPALPYEQYF. In nucleotides, the CDR3 is TGTGCCACCAGCAGCACACTCCTGGGGCCAGCTCTTCCCTACGAGCAGTACTTC.

The chain couples TRBV4-3 to TRBJ2-7; tentative D call: TRBD2 (6 bases). In germline, CDR1 is LGHNA, CDR2 YSLEER. CDR3 size: 16 residues. V was pared by 3 bases and J by 7 bases, with 22 bases between. The CDR3 coding sequence is TGCGCCAGCAGCCAGACGGAACGGGGTCTTCGGGGGGAGCAGTACTTC. As protein: CASSQTERGLRGEQYF.

To note about this clone: The junction departs from the called germline gene at one end, perhaps through a read error. The chain combines TRBV29-1 with TRBJ2-2, with 9 nucleotides matching TRBD1. The CDR3 covers 14 residues. Germline assignment: CDR1 SQVTM and CDR2 ANQGSEA. The CDR3 bases are TGCAGCGTAGCCGGGACAGGGTACACCGAGGAGCTGTTTTTT. It encodes CSVAGTGYTEELFF.

V is TRBV30 and J is TRBJ1-6, with a tentative D call TRBD1 (5 bases). V was shortened by 3 bases and J by 11 bases, with 14 bases between the two germline ends. Germline-derived CDR1 and CDR2 are GTSNPN and SVGIG (reference sequence). The CDR3 totals 13 residues. For the CDR3, the DNA is TGTGCCTGGAGCGCCGCGTCAGGGCCACCCCTCCACTTT. This codes for CAWSAASGPPLHF.

The chain has TRBV4-3 and TRBJ2-7, with TRBD2 identical over 11 bases. The CDR3 has 16 residues. V lost 0 bases, J lost 2 bases, and 3 bases stayed unmatched. From germline, CDR1 is LGHNA and CDR2 YSLEER. The CDR3 nucleotides read TGCGCCAGCAGCCAAGATCCGGGACTAGCGGCCTACGAGCAGTACTTC. Encoded protein: CASSQDPGLAAYEQYF.

The chain has TRBV5-6 and TRBJ1-1; D gene ambiguous. CDR1 and CDR2 from the germline V gene are SGHDT and YYEEEE. V shed 1 base and J shed 8 bases, with 18 bases lying between them. The CDR3 is made up of 15 amino acids. CDR3 bases: TGTGCCAGCAGCTTGCGTTTTTCGGTTAATTCGGAAGCTTTCTTT. Its protein is CASSLRFSVNSEAFF.

The chain employs TRBV6-5 and TRBJ2-5; 12 bases line up with TRBD2. The J call may not be correct, given that the DNA end is closer to TRBJ2-7. Germline V gene lookup returns CDR1 MNHEY and CDR2 SVGAGI. The CDR3 extends over 14 amino acids. This chain's CDR3 is CASSYGTSGYEQYF. CDR3 nucleotide sequence: TGTGCCAGCAGTTACGGGACTAGCGGGTACGAGCAGTACTTC.

The V gene is TRBV27, the J gene TRBJ2-4; D ambiguous. Germline V gene sequence: CDR1 MNHEY, CDR2 SMNVEV (reference sequence). Trimming removed 8 bases at V and 4 bases at J, with 12 bases between. The CDR3 spans 13 residues. Here the CDR3 reads CASGSSKKNIQYF. CDR3 nucleotides: TGTGCCAGCGGTAGCTCGAAGAAAAACATTCAGTACTTC.

The J gene is TRBJ2-5, the V gene TRBV11-2; 7 bases map to TRBD2. CDR3 length equals 15 residues. Trimming removed 7 bases from V and 6 bases from J; junction bases left unmatched: 14. The germline V gene encodes CDR1 SGHAT and CDR2 FQNNGV. The CDR3 sequence: CASTGGREGRKTQYF. The CDR3, as DNA: TGTGCCAGCACCGGTGGGAGGGAGGGCCGGAAGACCCAGTACTTC.

V usage is TRBV20-1 and J usage is TRBJ2-7; D unclear. Trimming cost V 0 bases and J 4 bases, with 4 bases left between them. Germline V gives CDR1 DFQATT, CDR2 SNEGSKA (reference sequence). This CDR3 region has 11 residues. CDR3 nucleotide sequence: TGCAGTGCTAGAGACGGTTACGAGCAGTACTTC. Amino acids: CSARDGYEQYF.